The 7 T cell receptor beta chains below were found in one sample sequenced in a study of blood T cell repertoires in COVID-19. Generated by immunoSEQ multiplex PCR, the TCRdb table keeps only in-frame clones and is missing some. The data hold about 170,000 clones, with roughly nine tenths observed a single time. The source material was peripheral blood. The origin of the receptors is a woman aged 60-75 years with COVID-19, enrolled during active disease.

The V call is TRBV3-1 (or the pseudogene TRBV3-2), the J call TRBJ1-5; TRBD1 agrees at 9 bases. Trimming cost V 4 bases and J 2 bases; bases outside gene matches: 3. Germline-derived CDR1 and CDR2 are LGHDT and YNNKEL (reference sequence). The CDR3 length is 15 residues. CDR3 coding DNA: TGTGCCAGCAGCCCGGGACAGGGTGGCAATCAGCCCCAGCATTTT. Translating gives CASSPGQGGNQPQHF.

The chain is built from TRBV7-2 and TRBJ2-7; 13 nucleotides match TRBD2. Germline loops: CDR1 SGHTA, CDR2 FQGNSA. The CDR3 consists of 17 residues. The ends lost 1 base at V and 6 bases at J; junction bases unmatched: 9. The CDR3 nucleotides read TGTGCCAGCAGCTTAGGCCCCTCACGACTAGCGGGAGGCGAGCAGTACTTC. Translated: CASSLGPSRLAGGEQYF.

This chain uses TRBV2 with TRBJ1-3, with D perhaps TRBD1 (6 bases). The V gene's germline CDR1 is SNHLY and CDR2 FYNNEI. The CDR3 contains 15 residues. V shed 7 bases and J shed 0 bases, with 13 bases lying between them. The DNA of the CDR3 is TGTGCCAGCACTAAGGACAGCATCTCTGGAAACACCATATATTTT. Translating gives CASTKDSISGNTIYF.

In its sample, this clone was seen a few times. The rearrangement uses TRBV27 and TRBJ1-5; 7 nucleotides match TRBD1. The germline CDR1 and CDR2 sequences are MNHEY and SMNVEV (reference sequence). The CDR3 contains 15 residues. The junction had 8 bases not matched to a gene; V was cut back by 4 bases and J by 5 bases. This CDR3 reads CASSSTTTGHQPQHF. In nucleotides, the CDR3 is TGTGCCAGCAGTTCTACTACGACAGGGCATCAGCCCCAGCATTTT.

The CDR3 DNA follows: TGTGCCAGCAGTCTAGGGCAGGTCGGTGGCTACACCTTC. Encoded protein: CASSLGQVGGYTF. The V call is TRBV12-3 or TRBV12-4, the J call TRBJ1-2; D not resolved. V lost 5 bases and J lost 7, with 14 bases in between. The CDR3 totals 13 residues.

This chain uses TRBV7-6 with TRBJ1-6; 9 nucleotides match TRBD1. Germline lookup yields CDR1 SGHVS and CDR2 FNYEAQ. The CDR3 sequence is 17 residues long. The V segment lost 2 bases and the J segment 7 bases; nucleotides outside the gene matches: 9. This CDR3 reads CASSLRLRTGANSPLHF. The CDR3 region has the DNA TGTGCCAGCAGCTTAAGATTACGGACAGGGGCCAATTCACCCCTCCACTTT.

This clone has only a few counts. The gene calls are TRBV5-1 and TRBJ1-1, with 7 bases that match TRBD1. The CDR3 sequence is 12 residues long. Germline CDR1 and CDR2: SGHRS and YFSETQ. Unmatched junction bases numbered 6, after V lost 5 bases and J lost 8 bases. The CDR3 DNA sequence: TGCGCCAGCAGTCAGAACAGGGGAGAAGCTTTCTTT. Amino acids: CASSQNRGEAFF.